This T cell receptor (beta chain) was captured by sequencing in a study of identical twins. Study-level results: Modelling underestimated the level of out-of-frame TCR alpha sharing observed in monozygotic twins.

TCRdb redid the calling of the 5' RACE reads with MiXCR, one entry per CDR3 protein. The data show 1.5 million or so distinct CDR3 sequences, less than 35% seen once. This clonotype was seen a few times. The antigen remains undetermined. The sample comprised cord blood. This sequence originates from a newborn girl in good health.

The CDR3 DNA sequence: TGTGCCAGCAGCTCCCTTATACTAGGAGGACACAATGAGCAGTTCTTC. It translates to CASSSLILGGHNEQFF. The chain links TRBV7-9 to TRBJ2-1; possibly TRBD2 for D (5 bases). In germline, CDR1 is SEHNR, CDR2 FQNEAQ (reference sequence). With 4 bases removed from V and 5 bases from J, the gap between germline ends came to 18 bases. The CDR3 consists of 16 residues.